Below are 30 T cell receptor beta chains sequenced from a single sample in a study of shared clonotypes between healthy human individuals. TCRdb's copy holds only in-frame clones and misses some; the assay was immunoSEQ multiplex PCR. The table lists over 400,000 clones, 95% to 96% of them singletons, with approximately 0.067% in the top ten. The source material was naive CD4+ T cells sorted from blood. Subset defined: CD45RA+ positively selected. The receptor set was obtained from a woman aged 25 to 39 in good health.

The chain joins TRBV11-2 to TRBJ2-2; 10 bases fit TRBD2. The CDR3 is made up of 17 amino acids. V gave up 4 bases and J gave up 4 bases; unmatched junction bases: 9. Germline V gene data show CDR1 as SGHAT and CDR2 as FQNNGV. CDR3 sequence reads: CASSSGTSGDLTGELFF. CDR3 nucleotide sequence: TGTGCCAGCAGCTCCGGAACTAGCGGGGATCTCACCGGGGAGCTGTTTTTT.

The rearrangement links TRBV5-8 to TRBJ1-1; D not resolved. Germline CDR1 SGHTS, CDR2 YDEGEE. The CDR3 spans 13 residues. Trimming pared 0 bases from V and 2 bases from J, leaving 5 bases between. CDR3 in amino acids: CASSLAGNTEAFF. The DNA for the CDR3 is TGTGCCAGCAGCTTGGCAGGTAACACTGAAGCTTTCTTT.

This sequence joins TRBV5-1 and TRBJ2-3; TRBD2 aligns across 15 bases. Germline V lookup: CDR1 SGHRS, CDR2 YFSETQ. J was trimmed by 6 bases and V by 3 bases; bases with no gene match: 5. The CDR3 runs 16 residues. This chain's CDR3 is CASSWTSGRGGDTQYF. The CDR3 bases are TGCGCCAGCAGCTGGACTAGCGGGAGGGGAGGGGATACGCAGTATTTT. The whole variable domain, filled in from reference TRBV5-1 and TRBJ2-3, reads KAGVTQTPRYLIKTRGQQVTLSCSPISGHRSVSWYQQTPGQGLQFLFEYFSETQRNKGNFPGRFSGRQFSNSRSEMNVSTLELGDSALYLCASSWTSGRGGDTQYFGPGTRLTVL.

V gene TRBV14 combines with J gene TRBJ2-7; D perhaps matches TRBD1 (6 bases). Germline assignment: CDR1 SGHDN and CDR2 FVKESK. Trimming removed 4 bases at V and 2 bases at J, with 15 bases between. The CDR3 contains 15 residues. Here the CDR3 reads CASSPGHGWTYEQYF. The CDR3 coding sequence is TGTGCCAGCAGCCCGGGACACGGTTGGACCTACGAGCAGTACTTC.

This clone appeared a few times. Other DNA sequences in this specimen translate into the identical CDR3. The rearrangement joins TRBV2 to TRBJ2-7; no firm D call. Germline CDR1 and CDR2: SNHLY and FYNNEI. The CDR3 has 12 residues. Trimming removed 3 bases from V and 2 bases from J, with 5 bases in between. CDR3 bases: TGTGCCAGCAGTGATACCCCCTACGAGCAGTACTTC. It codes for CASSDTPYEQYF. Full variable domain (missing parts from reference TRBV2 and TRBJ2-7): EPEVTQTPSHQVTQMGQEVILRCVPISNHLYFYWYRQILGQKVEFLVSFYNNEISEKSEIFDDQFSVERPDGSNFTLKIRSTKLEDSAMYFCASSDTPYEQYFGPGTRLTVT.

The rearrangement joins TRBV28 to TRBJ1-5, with no clear D. Germline V gives CDR1 MDHEN, CDR2 SYDVKM. Between the trimmed V and J ends, which lost 2 bases and 3 bases, there was a span of 5 bases. CDR3 size: 13 residues. In nucleotides, the CDR3 is TGTGCCAGCAGTTTAGAAAACAATCAGCCCCAGCATTTT. Translating it yields CASSLENNQPQHF.

The CDR3 DNA is TGTGCCAGCAGCACCCGACAGGGGATGGAGACCCAGTACTTC. This translates into CASSTRQGMETQYF. The chain employs TRBV7-6 and TRBJ2-5, with TRBD1 matching 8 bases. This CDR3 region has 14 residues. Germline assignment: CDR1 SGHVS and CDR2 FNYEAQ. Germline trimming cut 5 bases from V and 5 bases from J; bases unmatched to any gene: 7.

This sequence joins TRBV28 and TRBJ1-5; TRBD1 agrees at 10 bases. Germline V gene lookup returns CDR1 MDHEN and CDR2 SYDVKM. Trimming at V came to 3 bases and at J to 7 bases, leaving 6 bases not matched to a gene. The CDR3 runs 15 residues. The CDR3 DNA reads as TGTGCCAGCAGTTTCGGGGGGACAGGGGCGCAGCCCCAGCATTTT. This gives the protein CASSFGGTGAQPQHF.

This chain uses TRBV6-5 with TRBJ2-7, with 8 bases matching TRBD2. Losses at the gene ends were 0 bases for V and 3 bases for J; bases not matched to a gene: 7. The CDR3 contains 16 residues. The germline CDR1 and CDR2 sequences are MNHEY and SVGAGI. CDR3 sequence: CASSYSLLRGDYEQYF. CDR3 DNA: TGTGCCAGCAGTTACTCTTTGCTGCGGGGGGACTACGAGCAGTACTTC.

The count of this clone is one. The genes are TRBV18 and TRBJ1-5; D unclear. The germline CDR1 and CDR2 sequences are KGHSH and LQKENI. The V end was cut by 1 base, the J end by 5 bases, with 12 bases between. This CDR3 region has 15 residues. CDR3 nucleotides: TGTGCCAGCTCACCACAGGGAGGGAGGGATCAGCCCCAGCATTTT. Translating it yields CASSPQGGRDQPQHF.

J is TRBJ1-1 and V is TRBV19, with D perhaps TRBD1 (6 bases). CDR1 is LNHDA, CDR2 SQIVND, per germline (reference sequence). This CDR3 is 14 amino acids long. Between the trimmed V and J ends, which lost 6 bases and 2 bases, there was a span of 13 bases. CDR3: CASRKGQTNTEAFF. The CDR3 region has the DNA TGTGCCAGTAGGAAAGGACAGACTAACACTGAAGCTTTCTTT.

This chain uses TRBV30 with TRBJ2-2; the match to TRBD1 covers 9 bases. The CDR3 extends over 18 amino acids. V dropped 2 bases and J dropped 2; count of bases not matched to a gene: 12. Looked up from germline, CDR1 is GTSNPN and CDR2 is SVGIG (reference sequence). The CDR3 DNA follows: TGTGCCTGGAGTCCCCGGACAGGGGTTCCCGTCAACACCGGGGAGCTGTTTTTT. Amino acids: CAWSPRTGVPVNTGELFF. Variable domain in full (rest from reference TRBV30 and TRBJ2-2): SQTIHQWPATLVQPVGSPLSLECTVEGTSNPNLYWYRQAAGRGLQLLFYSVGIGQISSEVPQNLSASRPQDRQFILSSKKLLLSDSGFYLCAWSPRTGVPVNTGELFFGEGSRLTVL.

The chain links TRBV6-4 to TRBJ2-7; 10 bases line up with TRBD2. The length of the CDR3 is 16 residues. V shed 0 bases, J shed 4 bases, and the junction held 6 bases outside the gene matches. Germline CDR1 reads MRHNA; CDR2 reads SNTAGT. CDR3 protein: CASSDSRLAGVYEQYF. The CDR3 DNA reads as TGTGCCAGCAGTGACTCTCGGCTAGCGGGAGTGTACGAGCAGTACTTC.

The CDR3, as DNA: TGTGCCAGCATCCAACCAAGGACCTACGAGCAGTACTTC. Its protein is CASIQPRTYEQYF. This chain joins TRBV28 and TRBJ2-7, with D unclear. Germline V gene lookup returns CDR1 MDHEN and CDR2 SYDVKM. V was trimmed by 7 bases and J by 2 bases, leaving 12 bases between them. This CDR3 is built from 13 residues.

The rearrangement joins TRBV23-1 to TRBJ2-5; 9 nucleotides agree with TRBD1. The DNA matches TRBJ2-7 better at its end, which makes the J call doubtful. TRBV23-1 counts as an open reading frame of uncertain function. The CDR3 runs to 16 residues. The chain's CDR3 is CASSRLFRDREYEQYF. The CDR3 region has the DNA TGCGCCAGCAGTCGCCTATTCCGGGACAGGGAATACGAGCAGTACTTC.

The V call is TRBV28, the J call TRBJ1-2; D not certain. Germline V gene sequence: CDR1 MDHEN, CDR2 SYDVKM. This CDR3 has 17 amino acids. Trimming shortened V by 3 bases and J by 0 bases, and 17 bases separated the two germline ends. CDR3 loop: CASSLPPLEGANYGYTF. CDR3 sequence (DNA): TGTGCCAGCAGTTTGCCCCCATTGGAGGGTGCTAACTATGGCTACACCTTC.

V usage is TRBV5-1 and J usage is TRBJ2-7; D tentatively fits TRBD1 or TRBD2 (5 bases each). With 5 bases removed from V and 0 bases from J, the gap between germline ends came to 12 bases. The CDR3 runs to 14 residues. Per the germline V gene, CDR1 is SGHRS and CDR2 is YFSETQ. CDR3 loop: CASSGRQPSYEQYF. The CDR3 DNA follows: TGCGCCAGCAGTGGGAGACAGCCCTCCTACGAGCAGTACTTC.

This rearrangement joins TRBV19 to TRBJ1-1; D is possibly TRBD1 (5 bases). V was trimmed by 10 bases and J by 10 bases, leaving 25 bases between them. Germline V gene lookup returns CDR1 LNHDA and CDR2 SQIVND (reference sequence). The CDR3 has 14 residues. The CDR3: CAKEDDSQTVVAFF. In DNA, the CDR3 is TGTGCCAAAGAGGACGACAGCCAGACCGTTGTAGCTTTCTTT.

This chain's CDR3 is CASSQGQNKAGVEQYF. CDR3 DNA: TGCGCCAGCAGCCAAGGACAGAACAAAGCGGGAGTCGAGCAGTACTTC. V is TRBV4-1 and J is TRBJ2-7; 8 bases are shared with TRBD2. Trimming cost V 1 base and J 6 bases; bases outside gene matches: 11. CDR1 is MGHRA, CDR2 YSYEKL, per germline. This CDR3 contains 16 residues.

The chain has TRBV7-9 and TRBJ2-7; 8 positions match TRBD2. This CDR3 is built from 15 residues. The germline CDR1 and CDR2 sequences are SEHNR and FQNEAQ (reference sequence). Trimming took 2 bases from V and 5 from J; bases not matched to a gene: 8. The CDR3 reads CASSLKREWTNEQYF. In DNA, the CDR3 is TGTGCCAGCAGCTTAAAGCGGGAGTGGACCAACGAGCAGTACTTC.

This chain uses TRBV5-1 with TRBJ2-3, with D tentatively TRBD1 (5 bases). The CDR3 consists of 15 residues. Germline CDR1 SGHRS, CDR2 YFSETQ. V lost 1 base and J lost 1, with 10 bases in between. CDR3 region: CASSLITGGTDTQYF. In DNA form, the CDR3 reads TGCGCCAGCAGCTTGATCACAGGTGGCACAGATACGCAGTATTTT.

The chain carries TRBV9 and TRBJ2-1; perhaps TRBD2 as D (5 bases). With 0 bases removed from V and 6 bases from J, the gap between germline ends came to 16 bases. CDR3 length: 16 residues. The germline CDR1 and CDR2 sequences are SGDLS and YYNGEE. The CDR3 sequence is CASSVEEAQKINEQFF. The DNA for the CDR3 is TGTGCCAGCAGCGTAGAGGAGGCTCAAAAAATCAATGAGCAGTTCTTC. Together with reference TRBV9 and TRBJ2-1, the CDR3 gives the full variable domain: DSGVTQTPKHLITATGQRVTLRCSPRSGDLSVYWYQQSLDQGLQFLIQYYNGEERAKGNILERFSAQQFPDLHSELNLSSLELGDSALYFCASSVEEAQKINEQFFGPGTRLTVL.

In regard to this clone: Within the sample, other DNA sequences also encode this same CDR3. This chain links TRBV18 with TRBJ2-7; maybe TRBD1 (6 bases). Germline assignment: CDR1 KGHSH and CDR2 LQKENI. V was cut by 2 bases and J by 2 bases, with 10 bases left in between. This CDR3 is 14 amino acids long. Here the CDR3 DNA reads TGTGCCAGCTCACCAGGGGGCAGGCCCTACGAGCAGTACTTC. It is translated as CASSPGGRPYEQYF.

The chain links TRBV9 to TRBJ2-3; no definite D call. This CDR3 has 16 residues. Germline values: CDR1 SGDLS, CDR2 YYNGEE. V gave up 0 bases and J gave up 0 bases, with 11 bases separating them. CDR3: CASSVVTDSSTDTQYF. The DNA for the CDR3 is TGTGCCAGCAGCGTAGTAACTGACTCTAGCACAGATACGCAGTATTTT.

The gene calls are TRBV18 and TRBJ2-7, with 8 positions matching TRBD1. The length of the CDR3 is 14 residues. CDR1 is KGHSH, CDR2 LQKENI, per germline. V was clipped by 3 bases and J by 5 bases; unmatched bases: 6. The CDR3 nucleotides are TGTGCCAGCTCACCCCCAGGGGGCTACCACGAGCAGTACTTC. This codes for CASSPPGGYHEQYF.

The J gene is TRBJ1-3, the V gene TRBV7-8; D gene uncertain. CDR3 length: 15 residues. Per the germline V gene, CDR1 is SGHVS and CDR2 is FQNEAQ. Trimming shortened V by 5 bases and J by 0 bases, and 11 bases separated the two germline ends. The CDR3 region has the DNA TGTGCCAGCAGCCAAGGGAGATACTCTGGAAACACCATATATTTT. It specifies CASSQGRYSGNTIYF.

The genes are TRBV28 and TRBJ2-4, with 11 bases that match TRBD1. V lost 6 bases, J lost 8 bases, and 3 bases stayed unmatched. This CDR3 has 13 amino acids. CDR1 is MDHEN, CDR2 SYDVKM, per germline. CDR3 DNA: TGTGCCAGCAGGGACAGGGGGCTTCACATTCAGTACTTC. It encodes CASRDRGLHIQYF.

The rearrangement uses TRBV28 and TRBJ2-7; 12 positions agree with TRBD1. Germline CDR1 MDHEN, CDR2 SYDVKM. The CDR3 contains 15 residues. The V and J ends lost 8 bases and 5 bases, in that order; junction bases with no gene match: 10. CDR3 loop: CASLGQGARVHEQYF. CDR3 sequence (DNA): TGTGCCAGCTTGGGACAGGGGGCGCGGGTTCACGAGCAGTACTTC.

The rearrangement uses TRBV6-1 and TRBJ2-7, with D possibly called TRBD1 or TRBD2 (5 bases each). This CDR3 has 12 amino acids. Germline V lookup: CDR1 MNHNS, CDR2 SASEGT. Trimming left V 3 bases short and J 7 bases short, with 10 bases between. This CDR3 is CASSEVGEEQYF. CDR3 DNA: TGTGCCAGCAGTGAGGTGGGGGAAGAGCAGTACTTC.

This clone was recorded a few times. The V and J genes are TRBV2 and TRBJ1-2; weak D call: TRBD1 (5 bases). The CDR3 is 13 residues long. Per germline, CDR1 SNHLY and CDR2 FYNNEI. Trimming removed 5 bases at V and 3 bases at J, with 10 bases between. The CDR3 DNA reads TGTGCCAGCAGTACCGACAGAGACTATGGCTACACCTTC. Protein sequence: CASSTDRDYGYTF.